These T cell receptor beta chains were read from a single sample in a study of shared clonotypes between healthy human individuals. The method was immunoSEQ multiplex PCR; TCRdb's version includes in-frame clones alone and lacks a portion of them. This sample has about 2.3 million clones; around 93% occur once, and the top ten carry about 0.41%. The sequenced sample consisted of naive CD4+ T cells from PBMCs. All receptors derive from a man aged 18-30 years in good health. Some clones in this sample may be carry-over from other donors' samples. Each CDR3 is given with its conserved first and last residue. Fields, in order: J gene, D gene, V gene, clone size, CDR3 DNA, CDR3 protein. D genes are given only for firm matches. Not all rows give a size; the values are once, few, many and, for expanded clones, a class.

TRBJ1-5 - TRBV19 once TGTGCCAGTAGTATTGATCGGCAGTCTGTGACCCAGCATTTT CASSIDRQSVTQHF
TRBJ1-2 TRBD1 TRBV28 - TGTGCCAGCAGTTGGCCCACAGGGGTAAACTATGGCTACACCTTC CASSWPTGVNYGYTF
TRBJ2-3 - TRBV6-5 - TGTGCCAGCAGTTACTCGCACGGGGCGGCAGATACGCAGTATTTT CASSYSHGAADTQYF
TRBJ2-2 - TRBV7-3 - TGTGCCAGCAGCTTAGGCCCCGGGGAGCTGTTTTTT CASSLGPGELFF
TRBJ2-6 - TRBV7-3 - TGTGCCAGCAGCCTGTATTTGGGGACAGGGGCCAACGTCCTGACTTTC CASSLYLGTGANVLTF
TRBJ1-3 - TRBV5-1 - TGCGCCAGCAGCATTACTCCGACAGCTAGCTCTGGAAACACCATATATTTT CASSITPTASSGNTIYF
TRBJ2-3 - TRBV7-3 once TGTGCCAGCAGCCAAGGCCGATTTGGAAACACAGATACGCAGTATTTT CASSQGRFGNTDTQYF
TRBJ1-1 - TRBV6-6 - TGTGCCAGCAGTCCATTTACTGAAGCTTTCTTT CASSPFTEAFF
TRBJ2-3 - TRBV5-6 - TGTGCCAGCAGCTCAATAAAATCCGATCGCACGCAGTATTTT CASSSIKSDRTQYF
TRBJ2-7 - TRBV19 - TGTGCCAGTAGTATAGTAGGCGGACAGCCAAACCCCTACGAGCAGTACTTC CASSIVGGQPNPYEQYF
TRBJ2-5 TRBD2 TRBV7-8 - TGTGCCAGCAGCTTAGGTGCGACTAGCGGGAGCCGGGGATGGGAGACCCAGTACTTC CASSLGATSGSRGWETQYF
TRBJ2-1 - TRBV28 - TGTGCCAGCACCCCGGGACGCATGTTTGAGCAGTTCTTC CASTPGRMFEQFF
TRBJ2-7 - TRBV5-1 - TGCGCCAGCGGGGACGTTGGCATTAATCGGATGTTACAGTACTTC CASGDVGINRMLQYF
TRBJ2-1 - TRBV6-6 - TGTGCCAGCAGTCGAAAAAGTAGGGATGAGCAGTTCTTC CASSRKSRDEQFF
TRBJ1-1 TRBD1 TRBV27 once TGTGCCAGCAGGACGGGACAGGGGCCAACTGAAGCTTTCTTT CASRTGQGPTEAFF
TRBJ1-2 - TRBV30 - TGTGCCTGGAGTATGTTGAGTTTAACCAACTATGGCTACACCTTC CAWSMLSLTNYGYTF
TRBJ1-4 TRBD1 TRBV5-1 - TGCGCCAGCAGCCCACCAGGGGGCTTGTCTGAAAAACTGTTTTTT CASSPPGGLSEKLFF
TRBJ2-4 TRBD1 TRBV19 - TGTGCCAGTAGTCAAGGGACAGGGGCCAAAAACATTCAGTACTTC CASSQGTGAKNIQYF
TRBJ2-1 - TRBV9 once TGTGCCAGCAGCTCTCGGACAGCCTACAATGAGCAGTTCTTC CASSSRTAYNEQFF
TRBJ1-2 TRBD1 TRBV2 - TGTGCCAGCAGCTCCGACAGGGGGGACTATGGCTACACCTTC CASSSDRGDYGYTF
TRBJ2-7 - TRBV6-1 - TGTGCCAGCAGTGAGGCGCCATTTGAACAGTACTTC CASSEAPFEQYF
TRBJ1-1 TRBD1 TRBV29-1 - TGCAGCGCGAACAGGGGGGTGGGCACTGAAGCTTTCTTT CSANRGVGTEAFF
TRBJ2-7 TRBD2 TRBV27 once TGTGCCAGCAGTTTATCAATGGGGGGGAGGCAGTACTTC CASSLSMGGRQYF
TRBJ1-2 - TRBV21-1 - TGTGCCAGCAGCAAAGAGGCAGGGGGCCTATATGGCTACACCTTC CASSKEAGGLYGYTF
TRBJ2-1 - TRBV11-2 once TGTGCCAGCAGCCCGTTGGGGTCCTACAATGAGCAGTTCTTC CASSPLGSYNEQFF
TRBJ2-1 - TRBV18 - TGTGCCAGCTCACCACCGTCAGCGACGGGATTGGTTGAGCAGTTCTTC CASSPPSATGLVEQFF
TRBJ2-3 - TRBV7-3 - TGTGCCAGCAGGCGGGTCGGCACAGATACGCAGTATTTT CASRRVGTDTQYF
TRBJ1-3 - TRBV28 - TGTGCCAGCTCTCCCGGGCAGGACTCTGGAAACACCATATATTTT CASSPGQDSGNTIYF
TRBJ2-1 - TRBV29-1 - TGCAGCGTGGGGCAAGGGGATGAGCAGTTCTTC CSVGQGDEQFF
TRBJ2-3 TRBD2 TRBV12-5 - TGTGCTAGTGGTTTGGCCCCGGGGACTAGCGGGAGCTTAACTGATACGCAGTATTTT CASGLAPGTSGSLTDTQYF
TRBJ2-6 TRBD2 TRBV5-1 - TGCGCCAGCAGCCCACGGGGAGCGGGAGTAATCTCCTCTGGGGCCAACGTCCTGACTTTC CASSPRGAGVISSGANVLTF
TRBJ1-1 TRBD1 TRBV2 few TGTGCCAGCAGTGATAGGACAGGCCAATCTGAAGCTTTCTTT CASSDRTGQSEAFF
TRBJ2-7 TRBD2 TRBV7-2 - TGTGCCAGCAGCTTATTAGGTAGCGGGAGGTACTACGAGCAGTACTTC CASSLLGSGRYYEQYF
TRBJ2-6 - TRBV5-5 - TGTGCCAGCAGCTTGGTCGGGGCCAACGTCCTGACTTTC CASSLVGANVLTF
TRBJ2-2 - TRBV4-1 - TGCGCCAGCAGCCAGGCGCACGGGGCGGGCCCGAACACCGGGGAGCTGTTTTTT CASSQAHGAGPNTGELFF